A single sample is the source of the 28 T cell receptor beta chains below, sequenced in a study of beta chain features in type 1 diabetes. The study reverse transcribed the entire isolated RNA, so it sequenced expressed TCRB transcripts. Repertoires were generated with immunoSEQ multiplex PCR, while TCRdb's copy carries only in-frame clones and drops some. The data hold over 700,000 clones, with 17% observed a single time. The source material was naive CD4+ T cells from blood. These receptors were taken from a woman between 18 and 29 years old in good health.

This clone was observed a few times. V gene TRBV18 combines with J gene TRBJ2-1; unclear D gene. Trimming removed 0 bases from V and 10 bases from J, with 10 bases in between. CDR1 and CDR2 (germline): KGHSH, LQKENI. CDR3 size: 13 residues. CDR3 DNA sequence: TGTGCCAGCTCACCACCCTGGACCCGGGAGCAGTTCTTC. This translates into CASSPPWTREQFF.

This clone was observed a few times. The chain combines TRBV7-9 with TRBJ2-7, with 8 bases aligning to TRBD1. The J segment lost 6 bases and the V segment lost 5 bases, leaving 6 bases of the junction unmatched. This CDR3 spans 13 amino acids. CDR1 SEHNR and CDR2 FQNEAQ come from the germline V gene (reference sequence). This CDR3 is CASSLPDRGEQYF. CDR3 coding DNA: TGTGCCAGCAGCCTTCCCGACAGGGGCGAGCAGTACTTC. The whole variable domain, filled in from reference TRBV7-9 and TRBJ2-7, reads DTGVSQNPRHKITKRGQNVTFRCDPISEHNRLYWYRQTLGQGPEFLTYFQNEAQLEKSRLLSDRFSAERPKGSFSTLEIQRTEQGDSAMYLCASSLPDRGEQYFGPGTRLTVT.

Only a few counts were recorded for this clone. The CDR3 is CASSPGTSGRAWSYEQYF. The CDR3, as DNA: TGTGCCAGCAGCCCCGGGACTAGCGGGAGGGCCTGGAGCTACGAGCAGTACTTC. V usage is TRBV9 and J usage is TRBJ2-7, with 16 bases aligning to TRBD2. Per germline, CDR1 SGDLS and CDR2 YYNGEE. The CDR3 covers 18 residues. The trim removed 4 bases at V and 3 bases at J, leaving 10 bases unmatched.

The CDR3 bases are TGCAGCGCCCAGTCCAGCTCCTACGAGCAGTACTTC. Translated, it gives CSAQSSSYEQYF. V and J are TRBV29-1 and TRBJ2-7; D remains ambiguous. This CDR3 spans 12 amino acids. Trimming shortened V by 7 bases and J by 0 bases, and 10 bases separated the two germline ends. Germline CDR1 SQVTM, CDR2 ANQGSEA.

The V gene is TRBV7-2, the J gene TRBJ2-7; tentatively, D is TRBD2 (6 bases). Deletions cut 2 bases from V and 3 bases from J, with 14 bases between. The germline V gene encodes CDR1 SGHTA and CDR2 FQGNSA. The CDR3 consists of 15 residues. CDR3 amino acids: CASSLKLALGYEQYF. CDR3 nucleotide sequence: TGTGCCAGCAGCTTAAAGCTAGCGTTGGGCTACGAGCAGTACTTC.

The rearrangement uses TRBV5-1 and TRBJ1-1; a weak D match, TRBD1 (6 bases). Germline V gene sequence: CDR1 SGHRS, CDR2 YFSETQ. Trimming shortened V by 2 bases and J by 6 bases, and 11 bases separated the two germline ends. CDR3 length: 13 amino acids. CDR3 coding DNA: TGCGCCAGCAGCTTAAAGGAGGGGGCTGAAGCTTTCTTT. The encoded protein is CASSLKEGAEAFF.

This clone was counted a single time. The chain joins TRBV14 to TRBJ1-6; TRBD1 matches at 8 bases. Germline trimming cut 3 bases from V and 9 bases from J; bases unmatched to any gene: 1. This CDR3 is built from 13 residues. Per the germline V gene, CDR1 is SGHDN and CDR2 is FVKESK. The CDR3 spells CASSQTGVSPLHF. The CDR3 DNA reads TGTGCCAGCAGCCAGACAGGGGTTTCACCCCTCCACTTT.

The chain employs TRBV7-9 and TRBJ2-1; D is unresolved. V was clipped by 2 bases and J by 12 bases, with 14 bases between them. Germline values: CDR1 SEHNR, CDR2 FQNEAQ (reference sequence). The CDR3 extends over 13 amino acids. In DNA, the CDR3 is TGTGCCAGCAGCTTATTATACGGGTCCAGGCAGTTCTTC. It codes for CASSLLYGSRQFF. The entire variable domain, with the rest obtained from reference TRBV7-9 and TRBJ2-1, is as follows: DTGVSQNPRHKITKRGQNVTFRCDPISEHNRLYWYRQTLGQGPEFLTYFQNEAQLEKSRLLSDRFSAERPKGSFSTLEIQRTEQGDSAMYLCASSLLYGSRQFFGPGTRLTVL.

A remark on this clone: A much larger clone differs by one base, so this may be a read error. The chain is built from TRBV4-2 and TRBJ1-1, with D unclear. Trimming took 5 bases from V and 2 from J, leaving 3 bases between them. This CDR3 contains 11 residues. The germline gives CDR1 LGHNA, CDR2 YNFKEQ. CDR3: CASSFNTEAFF. The DNA of the CDR3 is TGTGCCAGCAGCTTTAACACTGAAGCTTTCTTT.

This chain uses TRBV29-1 with TRBJ1-2; TRBD1 agrees at 7 bases. The CDR3 loop spans 13 amino acids. V shed 6 bases and J 0 bases; nucleotides not matched to a gene: 4. Germline CDR1 and CDR2: SQVTM and ANQGSEA. This CDR3 reads CSVGGTANYGYTF. DNA of the CDR3: TGCAGCGTCGGAGGGACAGCTAACTATGGCTACACCTTC.

This clone was counted only a few times. This chain links TRBV11-2 with TRBJ1-4; no clear D. Germline-derived CDR1 and CDR2 are SGHAT and FQNNGV. Trimming took off 4 bases at V and 8 bases at J, with 14 bases between the two ends. The length of the CDR3 is 14 residues. For the CDR3, the DNA is TGTGCCAGCAGCTCCATTAAGGCCTACGAAAAACTGTTTTTT. Its protein product is CASSSIKAYEKLFF.

V gene TRBV14 combines with J gene TRBJ1-6; D not resolved. Germline V gene sequence: CDR1 SGHDN, CDR2 FVKESK. CDR3 size: 14 residues. V lost 0 bases and J 15 bases, leaving 15 bases between the germline ends. CDR3 sequence (DNA): TGTGCCAGCAGCCAAGATTCTCCGGGTCGCAGCCTCCACTTT. The encoded protein is CASSQDSPGRSLHF.

In this sample, this clone turned up a few times. The genes are TRBV11-2 and TRBJ2-1; TRBD1 matches at 7 bases. CDR1 SGHAT and CDR2 FQNNGV come from the germline V gene. The CDR3 is 17 amino acids. V trimming: 5 bases; J trimming: 0 bases; junction bases outside the gene matches: 10. In DNA, the CDR3 is TGTGCCAGCAGCCCGATCAGGGGGTCAAGCTCCTACAATGAGCAGTTCTTC. This encodes CASSPIRGSSSYNEQFF.

The rearrangement links TRBV20-1 to TRBJ2-5, with no clear D. V gave up 4 bases and J gave up 5 bases, with 8 bases separating them. The CDR3 consists of 11 residues. Per germline, CDR1 DFQATT and CDR2 SNEGSKA (reference sequence). The chain's CDR3 is CSAKRSETQYF. The CDR3 DNA follows: TGCAGTGCTAAGAGATCGGAGACCCAGTACTTC.

The J gene is TRBJ2-5, the V gene TRBV7-9; D uncertain. V lost 6 bases, J lost 2 bases, and 19 bases lay in between. This CDR3 is built from 16 residues. In germline, CDR1 is SEHNR, CDR2 FQNEAQ (reference sequence). Here the CDR3 reads CASSLYPSQRQETQYF. For the CDR3, the DNA is TGTGCCAGCAGTTTATACCCGTCCCAGAGGCAAGAGACCCAGTACTTC. The full variable domain, rest sourced from reference TRBV7-9 and TRBJ2-5, is DTGVSQNPRHKITKRGQNVTFRCDPISEHNRLYWYRQTLGQGPEFLTYFQNEAQLEKSRLLSDRFSAERPKGSFSTLEIQRTEQGDSAMYLCASSLYPSQRQETQYFGPGTRLLVL.

V is TRBV6-5 and J is TRBJ2-5; TRBD2 is a possible D gene (5 bases). The CDR3 runs to 13 residues. With 6 bases removed from V and 4 bases from J, the gap between germline ends came to 12 bases. Germline assignment: CDR1 MNHEY and CDR2 SVGAGI. CDR3 nucleotide sequence: TGTGCCAGCAGGGTCAGGAGGCGAGAGACCCAGTACTTC. Residues: CASRVRRRETQYF.

The chain uses TRBV18 and TRBJ1-2; tentative D call: TRBD1 (5 bases). This CDR3 region has 14 residues. V shed 8 bases and J shed 3 bases, with 16 bases lying between them. Germline CDR1 is KGHSH and CDR2 is LQKENI. CDR3 region: CASRYLDRDYGYTF. CDR3 in DNA: TGTGCCAGCCGTTACCTTGACAGAGACTATGGCTACACCTTC.

The chain combines TRBV18 with TRBJ2-3, with TRBD2 matching 9 bases. With V trimmed by 3 bases and J by 0 bases, 4 bases remained unmatched. CDR1 and CDR2 (germline): KGHSH, LQKENI. The CDR3 covers 16 residues. CDR3 region: CASSPQAGGSTDTQYF. Written as DNA, the CDR3 is TGTGCCAGCTCACCCCAAGCGGGAGGAAGCACAGATACGCAGTATTTT.

This clone was seen a handful of times. Additional DNA sequences in this sample encode the identical CDR3. The V call is TRBV29-1, the J call TRBJ2-3; D is ambiguous. V was shortened by 2 bases and J by 0 bases, with 3 bases between the two germline ends. This CDR3 is built from 12 residues. From germline, CDR1 is SQVTM and CDR2 ANQGSEA. The CDR3 nucleotides are TGCAGCGTTGAATCGAGCACAGATACGCAGTATTTT. Amino acids: CSVESSTDTQYF.

A few counts support this clone. The CDR3 region has the DNA TGTGCCAGCAGCCTGAGACGGTACACAGATACGCAGTATTTT. Encoded protein: CASSLRRYTDTQYF. The chain carries TRBV5-6 and TRBJ2-3; no firm D call. The V end was cut by 4 bases, the J end by 2 bases, with 11 bases between. The CDR3 sequence is 14 residues long. The V gene's germline CDR1 is SGHDT and CDR2 YYEEEE.

In this sample, this clone turned up a few times. Here the CDR3 DNA reads TGTGCCAGCAGCCGGACCCTCGAGGAGCAGTTCTTC. Residues: CASSRTLEEQFF. The chain combines TRBV6-6 with TRBJ2-1; D gene ambiguous. CDR3 length: 12 residues. V was pared by 6 bases and J by 10 bases, with 13 bases between. Germline CDR1 and CDR2: MNHNY and SVGAGI (reference sequence).

Note on this clone: A much larger clone is a single base away; this may be a read error. This sequence joins TRBV14 and TRBJ2-1; D gene uncertain. The CDR3 totals 11 residues. Trimming shortened V by 3 bases and J by 9 bases, and 6 bases separated the two germline ends. CDR1 SGHDN and CDR2 FVKESK come from the germline V gene. Here the CDR3 reads CASSHWGEQFF. In DNA form, the CDR3 reads TGTGCCAGCAGCCATTGGGGTGAGCAGTTCTTC.

As regards this clone: Other DNA sequences of this sample code for an identical CDR3. The chain carries TRBV11-2 and TRBJ2-1; D may be TRBD2 (6 bases). The CDR3 is 15 amino acids. Germline-derived CDR1 and CDR2 are SGHAT and FQNNGV. Trimming took 1 base from V and 4 from J, leaving 11 bases between them. The CDR3 is CASSLGLASYNEQFF. The CDR3 DNA sequence: TGTGCCAGCAGCTTAGGGCTAGCGTCGTACAATGAGCAGTTCTTC.

A few counts support this clone. The chain couples TRBV7-2 to TRBJ1-1, with a weak D call TRBD1 (6 bases). Between the trimmed V and J ends, which lost 5 bases and 5 bases, there was a span of 15 bases. The CDR3 runs 14 residues. Germline loops: CDR1 SGHTA, CDR2 FQGNSA. In nucleotides, the CDR3 is TGTGCCAGCAGCCTTTACAGGGAACAGACTGAAGCTTTCTTT. Translation gives CASSLYREQTEAFF.

This clone was found a few times. The J gene is TRBJ2-1, the V gene TRBV11-2; D is possibly TRBD1 (6 bases). The CDR3 runs 11 residues. Germline V lookup: CDR1 SGHAT, CDR2 FQNNGV. The V end lost 6 bases, the J end lost 9 bases, and 9 bases lay between the germline ends. Here the CDR3 DNA reads TGTGCCAGCAGACACAGGGTTGAGCAGTTCTTC. Its translation: CASRHRVEQFF.

This clone was picked up a small number of times. This chain links TRBV4-1 with TRBJ2-1; D not certain. CDR1 is MGHRA, CDR2 YSYEKL, per germline. Trimming stripped 3 bases from V and 6 bases from J, with 6 bases between. The CDR3 has 12 amino acids. The CDR3 spells CASSHLVNEQFF. CDR3 nucleotide sequence: TGCGCCAGCAGCCACCTGGTCAATGAGCAGTTCTTC.

J is TRBJ1-1 and V is TRBV4-1; the D gene is possibly TRBD1 (5 bases). V lost 0 bases, J lost 1 base, and 9 bases lay in between. Germline CDR1 MGHRA, CDR2 YSYEKL. CDR3 size: 15 residues. CDR3 sequence (DNA): TGCGCCAGCAGCCAAGACAGCCAGGGGAACACTGAAGCTTTCTTT. Residues: CASSQDSQGNTEAFF.

This clone was found a few times. J is TRBJ1-2 and V is TRBV14; D remains ambiguous. Trimming took off 0 bases at V and 4 bases at J, with 6 bases between the two ends. The CDR3 contains 13 residues. CDR1 and CDR2 (germline): SGHDN, FVKESK. CDR3 DNA sequence: TGTGCCAGCAGCCAAGATTGGACCTATGGCTACACCTTC. This gives the protein CASSQDWTYGYTF. Together with reference TRBV14 and TRBJ1-2, the CDR3 gives the full variable domain: EAGVTQFPSHSVIEKGQTVTLRCDPISGHDNLYWYRRVMGKEIKFLLHFVKESKQDESGMPNNRFLAERTGGTYSTLKVQPAELEDSGVYFCASSQDWTYGYTFGSGTRLTVV.